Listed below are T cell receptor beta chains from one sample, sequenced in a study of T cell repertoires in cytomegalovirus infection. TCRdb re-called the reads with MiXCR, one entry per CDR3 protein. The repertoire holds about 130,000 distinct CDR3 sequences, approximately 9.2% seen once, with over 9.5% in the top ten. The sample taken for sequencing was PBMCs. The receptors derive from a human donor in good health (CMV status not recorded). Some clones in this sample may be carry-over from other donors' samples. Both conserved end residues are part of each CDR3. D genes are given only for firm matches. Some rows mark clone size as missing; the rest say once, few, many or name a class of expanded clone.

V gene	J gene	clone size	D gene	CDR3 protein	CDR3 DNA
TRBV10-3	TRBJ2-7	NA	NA	CAISLGGDRSLSYEQYF	TGTGCCATCAGTCTCGGCGGGGACAGAAGTCTTAGCTACGAGCAGTACTTC
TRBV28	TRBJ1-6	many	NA	CASSPWGSSYNSPLHF	TGTGCCAGCAGCCCCTGGGGGAGCTCCTATAATTCACCCCTCCACTTT
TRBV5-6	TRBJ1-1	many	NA	CASSLGHQNTEAFF	TGTGCCAGCAGCTTGGGACACCAGAACACTGAAGCTTTCTTT
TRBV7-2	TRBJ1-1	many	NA	CASSEFEVRTEAFF	TGTGCCAGCAGCGAGTTTGAGGTACGGACTGAAGCTTTCTTT
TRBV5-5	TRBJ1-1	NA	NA	CASSLAAGFEAFF	TGTGCCAGCAGCTTGGCCGCCGGTTTTGAAGCTTTCTTT
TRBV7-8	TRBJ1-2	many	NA	CASSLGGRTDYGYTF	TGTGCCAGCAGCTTAGGGGGACGGACGGACTATGGCTACACCTTC
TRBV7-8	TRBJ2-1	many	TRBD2	CASSKLAGGPRDEQFF	TGTGCCAGCAGCAAACTAGCGGGGGGGCCTCGGGATGAGCAGTTCTTC
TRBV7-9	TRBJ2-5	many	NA	CASSRDFQETQYF	TGTGCCAGCAGCCGGGACTTTCAAGAGACCCAGTACTTC
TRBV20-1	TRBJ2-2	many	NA	CSARDLKRAGTNTGELFF	TGCAGTGCTAGAGACCTTAAAAGGGCGGGGACGAACACCGGGGAGCTGTTTTTT
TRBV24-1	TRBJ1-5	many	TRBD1	CATSDSTGVRDQPQHF	TGTGCCACCAGTGATTCAACAGGGGTACGGGATCAGCCCCAGCATTTT
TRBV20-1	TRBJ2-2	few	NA	CSAQHDAGELFF	TGCAGTGCGCAGCATGATGCCGGGGAGCTGTTTTTT
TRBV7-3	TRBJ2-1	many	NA	CASSLFGGSYNEQFF	TGTGCCAGCAGCTTATTTGGGGGCTCCTACAATGAGCAGTTCTTC
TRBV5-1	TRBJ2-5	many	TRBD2	CASSQAGTSGKKTQYF	TGCGCCAGCAGCCAAGCCGGGACTAGCGGGAAAAAGACCCAGTACTTC
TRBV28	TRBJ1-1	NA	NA	CASSLSVWDAFTGTEAFF	TGTGCCAGCAGTTTAAGCGTATGGGACGCCTTCACCGGCACTGAAGCTTTCTTT
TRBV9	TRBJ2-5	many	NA	CASSARDFETQYF	TGTGCCAGCAGCGCCAGGGACTTCGAGACCCAGTACTTC
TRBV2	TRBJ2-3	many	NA	CASSEVVRADTQYF	TGTGCCAGCAGTGAGGTAGTGAGGGCAGATACGCAGTATTTT
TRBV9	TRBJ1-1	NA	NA	CASSVGSRGGTEAFF	TGTGCCAGCAGCGTGGGGTCGAGAGGGGGCACTGAAGCTTTCTTT
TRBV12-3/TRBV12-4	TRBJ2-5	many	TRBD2	CASSPGLALQETQYF	TGTGCCAGCAGCCCGGGACTAGCGTTACAAGAGACCCAGTACTTC
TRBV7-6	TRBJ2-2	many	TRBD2	CASSSRAGGGTGELFF	TGTGCCAGCAGTTCCCGAGCGGGAGGTGGCACCGGGGAGCTGTTTTTT
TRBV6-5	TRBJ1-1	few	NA	CASSYSDGGGTEAFF	TGTGCCAGCAGTTACTCCGACGGAGGGGGCACTGAAGCTTTCTTT
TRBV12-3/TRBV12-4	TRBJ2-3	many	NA	CASSGTGSDTDTQYF	TGTGCCAGCAGTGGGACGGGCAGTGACACAGATACGCAGTATTTT
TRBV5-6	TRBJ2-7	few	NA	CASSLVGIGRNEQYF	TGTGCCAGCAGCTTGGTAGGAATCGGCAGAAACGAGCAGTACTTC
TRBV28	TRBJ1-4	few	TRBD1	CASNIQGATNEKLFF	TGTGCCAGCAATATACAGGGGGCAACTAATGAAAAACTGTTTTTT
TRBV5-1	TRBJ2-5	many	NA	CASSLEGAGETQYF	TGCGCCAGCAGCTTGGAAGGGGCCGGGGAGACCCAGTACTTC
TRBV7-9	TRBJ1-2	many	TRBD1	CASGSGTGFGYTF	TGTGCCAGCGGGTCCGGGACAGGATTTGGCTACACCTTC
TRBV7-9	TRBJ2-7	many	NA	CASSLAGVVGGALNEQYF	TGTGCCAGCAGCTTAGCCGGAGTTGTTGGGGGGGCGCTTAACGAGCAGTACTTC
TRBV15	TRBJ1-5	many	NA	CATSRETANQPQHF	TGTGCCACCAGCAGAGAAACAGCTAATCAGCCCCAGCATTTT
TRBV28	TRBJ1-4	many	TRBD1	CASTRQGSLDEKLFF	TGTGCCAGCACTAGACAGGGGTCCCTGGATGAAAAACTGTTTTTT
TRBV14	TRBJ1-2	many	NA	CASSQGWQGGGYTF	TGTGCCAGCAGCCAAGGTTGGCAGGGAGGCGGCTACACCTTC
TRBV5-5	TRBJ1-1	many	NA	CASSLVGVGTEAFF	TGTGCCAGCAGCTTGGTGGGCGTTGGCACTGAAGCTTTCTTT
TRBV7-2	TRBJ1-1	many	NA	CASSLGGYANTEAFF	TGTGCCAGCAGCTTAGGTGGTTACGCGAACACTGAAGCTTTCTTT
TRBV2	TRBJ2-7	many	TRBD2	CASSPDGGGTYEQYF	TGTGCCAGCAGTCCAGACGGCGGGGGTACCTACGAGCAGTACTTC
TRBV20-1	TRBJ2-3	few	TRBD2	CSAGRAGGISTQYF	TGCAGTGCAGGCCGGGCGGGGGGTATCAGTACGCAGTATTTT
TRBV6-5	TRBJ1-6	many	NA	CASSYSTGEVSPLHF	TGTGCCAGCAGTTACTCGACCGGTGAGGTCTCACCCCTCCACTTT
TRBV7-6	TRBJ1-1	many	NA	CASSSRQLYTEAFF	TGTGCCAGCAGCTCAAGACAGCTATACACTGAAGCTTTCTTT
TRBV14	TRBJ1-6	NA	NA	CASSQDGGLDSPLHF	TGTGCCAGCAGCCAAGATGGGGGGCTCGATTCACCCCTCCACTTT
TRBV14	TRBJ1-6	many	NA	CASSQGAGRNNSPLHF	TGTGCCAGCAGCCAAGGGGCAGGGAGGAATAATTCACCCCTCCACTTT
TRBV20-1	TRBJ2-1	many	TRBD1	CSARATGVEQFF	TGCAGTGCTAGAGCTACAGGGGTTGAGCAGTTCTTC
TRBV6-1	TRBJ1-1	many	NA	CASRRGVITEAFF	TGTGCCAGCAGGAGGGGGGTTATAACTGAAGCTTTCTTT
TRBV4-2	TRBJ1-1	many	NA	CASSQETVNTEAFF	TGTGCCAGCAGCCAAGAGACGGTGAACACTGAAGCTTTCTTT
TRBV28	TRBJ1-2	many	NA	CASSLYRSGYTF	TGTGCCAGCAGTTTATACAGAAGCGGCTACACCTTC
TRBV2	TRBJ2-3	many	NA	CASSDPTDTQYF	TGTGCCAGCAGTGACCCGACAGATACGCAGTATTTT
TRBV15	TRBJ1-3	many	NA	CATSRDSAVDSGNTIYF	TGTGCCACCAGCAGAGATTCGGCGGTAGACTCTGGAAACACCATATATTTT
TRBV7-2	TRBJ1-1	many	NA	CASSFSGNTEAFF	TGTGCCAGCAGCTTTTCCGGGAACACTGAAGCTTTCTTT
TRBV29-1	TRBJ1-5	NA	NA	CSVDQGLGQPQHF	TGCAGCGTGGACCAGGGTCTCGGTCAGCCCCAGCATTTT
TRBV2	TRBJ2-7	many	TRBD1	CASSEEEVGRGTYEQYF	TGTGCCAGCAGTGAAGAGGAAGTGGGCAGGGGGACCTACGAGCAGTACTTC
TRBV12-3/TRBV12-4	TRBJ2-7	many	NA	CASSLKFPGSHEQYF	TGTGCCAGCAGTTTAAAATTCCCAGGGTCTCACGAGCAGTACTTC
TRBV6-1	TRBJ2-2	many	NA	CASSEYGELFF	TGTGCCAGCAGTGAATACGGGGAGCTGTTTTTT
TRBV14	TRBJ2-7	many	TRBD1	CASSQARGQGWSYEQYF	TGTGCCAGCAGCCAAGCTCGAGGACAGGGTTGGTCCTACGAGCAGTACTTC
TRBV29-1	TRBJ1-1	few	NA	CSAVGGTRRAFF	TGCAGCGCCGTGGGGGGAACCCGGCGAGCTTTCTTT